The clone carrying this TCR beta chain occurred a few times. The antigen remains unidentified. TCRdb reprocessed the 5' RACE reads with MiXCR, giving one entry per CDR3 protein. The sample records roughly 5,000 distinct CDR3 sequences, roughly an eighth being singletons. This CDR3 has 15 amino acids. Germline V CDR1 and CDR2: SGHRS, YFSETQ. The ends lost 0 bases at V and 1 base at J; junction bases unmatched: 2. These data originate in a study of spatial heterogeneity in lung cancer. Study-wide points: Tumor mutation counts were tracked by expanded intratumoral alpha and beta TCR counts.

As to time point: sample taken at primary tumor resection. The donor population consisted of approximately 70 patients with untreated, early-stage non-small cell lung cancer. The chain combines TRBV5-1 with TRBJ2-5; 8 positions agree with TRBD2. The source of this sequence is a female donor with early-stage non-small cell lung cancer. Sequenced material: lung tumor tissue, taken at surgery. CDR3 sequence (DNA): TGCGCCAGCAGCTTGGCTAGCGGGTTCCAAGAGACCCAGTACTTC. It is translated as CASSLASGFQETQYF.